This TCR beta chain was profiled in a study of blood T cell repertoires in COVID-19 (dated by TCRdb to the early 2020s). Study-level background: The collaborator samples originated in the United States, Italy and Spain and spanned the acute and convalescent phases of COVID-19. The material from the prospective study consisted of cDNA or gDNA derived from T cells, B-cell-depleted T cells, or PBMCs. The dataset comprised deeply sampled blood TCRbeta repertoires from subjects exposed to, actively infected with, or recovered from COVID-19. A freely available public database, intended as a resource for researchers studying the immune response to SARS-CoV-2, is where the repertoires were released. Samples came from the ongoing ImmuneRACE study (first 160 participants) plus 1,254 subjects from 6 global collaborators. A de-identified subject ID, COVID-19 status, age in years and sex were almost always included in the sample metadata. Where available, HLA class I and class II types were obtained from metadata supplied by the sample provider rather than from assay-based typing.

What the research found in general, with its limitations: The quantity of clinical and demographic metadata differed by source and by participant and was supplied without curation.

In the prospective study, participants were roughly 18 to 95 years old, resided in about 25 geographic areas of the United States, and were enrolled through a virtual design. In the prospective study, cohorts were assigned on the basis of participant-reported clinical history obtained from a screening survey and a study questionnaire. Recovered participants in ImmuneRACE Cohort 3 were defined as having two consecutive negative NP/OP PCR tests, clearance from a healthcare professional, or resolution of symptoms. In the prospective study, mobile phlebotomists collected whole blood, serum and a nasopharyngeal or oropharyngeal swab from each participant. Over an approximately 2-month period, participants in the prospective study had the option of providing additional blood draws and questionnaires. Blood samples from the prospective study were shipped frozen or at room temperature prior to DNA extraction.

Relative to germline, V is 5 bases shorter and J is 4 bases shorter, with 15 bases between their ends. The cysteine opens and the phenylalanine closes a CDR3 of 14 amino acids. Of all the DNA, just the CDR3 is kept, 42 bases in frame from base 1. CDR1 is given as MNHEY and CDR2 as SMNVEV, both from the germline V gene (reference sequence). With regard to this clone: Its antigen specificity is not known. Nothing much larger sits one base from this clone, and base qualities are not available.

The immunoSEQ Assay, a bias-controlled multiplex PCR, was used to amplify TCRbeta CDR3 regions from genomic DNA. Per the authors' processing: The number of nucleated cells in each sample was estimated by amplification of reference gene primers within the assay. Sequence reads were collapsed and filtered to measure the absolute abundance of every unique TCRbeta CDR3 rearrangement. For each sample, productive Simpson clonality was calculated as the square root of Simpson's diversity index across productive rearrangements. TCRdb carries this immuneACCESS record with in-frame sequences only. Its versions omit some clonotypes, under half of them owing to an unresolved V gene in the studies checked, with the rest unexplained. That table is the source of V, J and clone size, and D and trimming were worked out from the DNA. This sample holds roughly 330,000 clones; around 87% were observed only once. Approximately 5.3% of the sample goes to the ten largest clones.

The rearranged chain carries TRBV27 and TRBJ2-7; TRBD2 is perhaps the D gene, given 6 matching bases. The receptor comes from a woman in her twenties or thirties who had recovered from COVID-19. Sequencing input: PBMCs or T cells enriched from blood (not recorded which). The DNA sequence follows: TGTGCCAGCAGTCTTTCCCCGCGGGGTTACGAGCAGTACTTC. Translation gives CASSLSPRGYEQYF.